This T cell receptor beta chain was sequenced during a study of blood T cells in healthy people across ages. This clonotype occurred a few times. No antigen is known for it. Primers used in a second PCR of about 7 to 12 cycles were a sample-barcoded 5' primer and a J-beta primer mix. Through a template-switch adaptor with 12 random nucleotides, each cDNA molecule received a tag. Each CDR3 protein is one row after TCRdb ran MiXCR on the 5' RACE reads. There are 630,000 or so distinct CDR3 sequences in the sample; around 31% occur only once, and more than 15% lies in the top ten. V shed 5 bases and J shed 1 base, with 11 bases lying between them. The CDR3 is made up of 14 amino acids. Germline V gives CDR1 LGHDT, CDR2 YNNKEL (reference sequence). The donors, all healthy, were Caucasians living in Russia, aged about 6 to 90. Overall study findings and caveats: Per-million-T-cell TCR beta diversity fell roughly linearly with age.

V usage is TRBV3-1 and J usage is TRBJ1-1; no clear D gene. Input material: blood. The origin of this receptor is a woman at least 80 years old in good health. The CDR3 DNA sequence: TGTGCCAGCAGCTTACCGAGACAGAACACTGAAGCTTTCTTT. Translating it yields CASSLPRQNTEAFF.